This T cell receptor (beta chain) stems from a study of regulatory T cells in long-lasting Graves disease. The ends lost 6 bases at V and 4 bases at J; junction bases unmatched: 6. From germline, CDR1 is MNHNS and CDR2 SASEGT. This CDR3 has 15 residues. Through Arm-PCR of CDR3 regions and iRepertoire HTBI primers, TCR beta libraries were built. TCRdb processed the multiplex PCR reads anew with MiXCR; each CDR3 protein has one entry. The sample holds 400,000 to 500,000 distinct CDR3 sequences; 13% to 15% are singletons and the top ten take roughly a sixth. Time point indicated: newly diagnosed GD, antithyroid drugs for less than 3 months. PBMCs provided the RNA from which the TCR library was made. These same data were also listed under a study on T cells in Graves' hyperthyroidism and ophthalmopathy.

The V call is TRBV6-1, the J call TRBJ2-2; 9 nucleotides match TRBD1. The receptor was isolated from a woman aged 45-65 years with Graves disease. Specimen: peripheral blood mononuclear cells (PBMCs), collected at new diagnosis, from a patient treated with antithyroid drugs. In DNA, the CDR3 is TGTGCCAGCAGGCCCGGGACAGGGCTCACCGGGGAGCTGTTTTTT. Amino acids: CASRPGTGLTGELFF.